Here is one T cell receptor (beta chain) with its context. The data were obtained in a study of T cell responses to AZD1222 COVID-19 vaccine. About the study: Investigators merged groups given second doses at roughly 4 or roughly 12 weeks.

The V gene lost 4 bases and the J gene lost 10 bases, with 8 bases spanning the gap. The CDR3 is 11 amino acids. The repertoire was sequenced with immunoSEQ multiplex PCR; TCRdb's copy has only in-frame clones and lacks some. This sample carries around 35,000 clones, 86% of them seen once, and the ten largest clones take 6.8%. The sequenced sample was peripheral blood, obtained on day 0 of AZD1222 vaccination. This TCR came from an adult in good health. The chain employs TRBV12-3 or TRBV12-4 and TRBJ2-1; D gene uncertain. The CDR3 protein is CASSSPGEQFF. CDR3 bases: TGTGCCAGCAGTTCTCCAGGAGAGCAGTTCTTC.